This T cell receptor beta chain was profiled in a study of OX40 agonist ivuxolimab in advanced cancers. Across the whole study: Each dose-escalation patient presented with hepatocellular carcinoma, melanoma, renal cell or head and neck cancer. Prior checkpoint blockade (anti-PD-1, anti-PD-L1 or anti-CTLA-4) was permitted; 40% had it. Three patients, one with hepatocellular carcinoma and two with cutaneous melanoma, achieved partial responses.

The table came from immunoSEQ multiplex PCR; TCRdb's copy has only in-frame clones and leaves some out. The sample lists roughly 41,000 clones; around nine tenths were seen once. The CDR3 totals 14 residues. From germline, CDR1 is SGDLS and CDR2 YYNGEE. The germline V and J ends were trimmed by 0 bases and 15 bases, with 18 bases remaining between them. This sequence joins TRBV9 and TRBJ1-4, with no clear D. The receptor's source is an adult with an advanced solid tumor such as melanoma, head and neck, liver or kidney cancer. The sequencing used CD4+ or CD8+ T cells sorted from blood, collected in a trial of the OX40 agonist ivuxolimab. CDR3 amino acids: CASSVAEGWQGMFF. DNA of the CDR3: TGTGCCAGCAGCGTAGCTGAAGGATGGCAAGGGATGTTTTTT. Using reference TRBV9 and TRBJ1-4 for the parts outside the CDR3, the full variable domain is DSGVTQTPKHLITATGQRVTLRCSPRSGDLSVYWYQQSLDQGLQFLIQYYNGEERAKGNILERFSAQQFPDLHSELNLSSLELGDSALYFCASSVAEGWQGMFFGSGTQLSVL.